The 23 T cell receptor beta chains in this list originate from one sample, sequenced in a study of CD8 T cells in ankylosing spondylitis. TCRdb reprocessed the 5' RACE reads with MiXCR, giving one entry per CDR3 protein. The profile shows a few hundred thousand distinct CDR3 sequences, about a fifth of them singletons. Broader study findings: Among TCR beta sequences, a motif of several highly homologous variants appeared characteristic of ankylosing spondylitis blood.

Their antigen targets remain unknown. The sequencing sample was made of blood, either unsorted or a sorted T cell fraction (not recorded which). The source is a male donor with ankylosing spondylitis.

This clonotype occurred a few times. The chain couples TRBV7-3 to TRBJ2-1; TRBD2 matches at 9 bases. The CDR3 is 17 residues long. In germline, CDR1 is SGHTA, CDR2 FQGTGA. The V gene end was trimmed by 2 bases and the J gene end by 5 bases; junction bases not matched to a gene: 10. The DNA of the CDR3 is TGTGCCAGCAGCTTATATTCCCCGGGACTAGCACACAATGAGCAGTTCTTC. Translated, it gives CASSLYSPGLAHNEQFF. Full variable domain (outside the CDR3, taken from reference TRBV7-3 and TRBJ2-1): GAGVSQTPSNKVTEKGKYVELRCDPISGHTALYWYRQSLGQGPEFLIYFQGTGAADDSGLPNDRFFAVRPEGSVSTLKIQRTERGDSAVYLCASSLYSPGLAHNEQFFGPGTRLTVL.

This clonotype has just a few counts. The chain carries TRBV20-1 and TRBJ2-3, with D uncertain. This CDR3 is 15 amino acids long. The V end lost 0 bases, the J end lost 0 bases, and 10 bases lay between the germline ends. Germline CDR1 is DFQATT and CDR2 is SNEGSKA (reference sequence). CDR3 in DNA: TGCAGTGCTAGAGATCCGCGTACTAGCACAGATACGCAGTATTTT. Protein sequence: CSARDPRTSTDTQYF.

The sample holds a few counts of this clonotype. The V call is TRBV15, the J call TRBJ1-2; TRBD1 matches 7 bases. Germline V gene sequence: CDR1 LNHNV, CDR2 YYDKDF (reference sequence). This CDR3 has 16 amino acids. V was pared by 2 bases and J by 2 bases, with 8 bases of the junction left unmatched. This CDR3 reads CATSRIGQVSNYGYTF. The CDR3 DNA reads TGTGCCACCAGCAGAATTGGACAGGTGTCCAACTATGGCTACACCTTC.

The sample holds many counts of this clonotype. The V gene is TRBV29-1, the J gene TRBJ2-3; perhaps TRBD1 as D (6 bases). This CDR3 contains 14 residues. Germline-derived CDR1 and CDR2 are SQVTM and ANQGSEA. Deletions cut 7 bases from V and 0 bases from J, with 14 bases between. In DNA form, the CDR3 reads TGCAGCGCGAGGACAGTTACTAGCACAGATACGCAGTATTTT. Protein: CSARTVTSTDTQYF.

This clonotype was seen a few times. V usage is TRBV5-1 and J usage is TRBJ2-2, with 10 positions matching TRBD1. The CDR3 length is 17 residues. From germline, CDR1 is SGHRS and CDR2 YFSETQ. J lost 2 bases, V lost 4 bases, and 8 bases had no gene match. The CDR3 DNA is TGCGCCAGCAGCCCCATGACAGGGGGCCTCAACACCGGGGAGCTGTTTTTT. This codes for CASSPMTGGLNTGELFF.

This clonotype was counted between two and nine times. The rearrangement joins TRBV12-3 or TRBV12-4 to TRBJ2-7; TRBD1 or TRBD2 may be the D gene (5 bases each). V lost 5 bases and J 3 bases, leaving 20 bases between the germline ends. The CDR3 sequence is 16 residues long. The CDR3 is CASSPRGSGVLYEQYF. The CDR3 DNA sequence: TGTGCCAGCAGTCCCCGGGGCAGCGGCGTTCTCTACGAGCAGTACTTC.

This clonotype was found a few times. This rearrangement joins TRBV12-3 or TRBV12-4 to TRBJ1-2; 7 bases are a match to TRBD1. Trimming at V came to 2 bases and at J to 5 bases, leaving 8 bases not matched to a gene. The CDR3 totals 15 residues. This CDR3 reads CASSLRQGTGYGYTF. CDR3 nucleotides: TGTGCCAGCAGTTTAAGACAGGGAACGGGGTATGGCTACACCTTC.

V and J are TRBV29-1 and TRBJ2-7; D is ambiguous. Germline CDR1 and CDR2: SQVTM and ANQGSEA. The V end was cut by 3 bases, the J end by 0 bases, with 15 bases between. This CDR3 contains 15 residues. The CDR3 nucleotides are TGCAGCGTTGAGTTTGGTAGTTCTAACTCCTACGAGCAGTACTTC. Encoded protein: CSVEFGSSNSYEQYF.

The rearrangement joins TRBV10-3 to TRBJ2-5; 8 positions agree with TRBD1. Germline CDR1 is ENHRY and CDR2 is SYGVKD. This CDR3 has 14 residues. J lost 3 bases, V lost 6 bases, and 6 bases had no gene match. The chain's CDR3 is CAIRPDRGEETQYF. For the CDR3, the DNA is TGTGCCATCAGACCCGACAGGGGAGAAGAGACCCAGTACTTC.

This clonotype came up once. The J gene is TRBJ2-1, the V gene TRBV3-1; perhaps TRBD2 as D (6 bases). Trimming shortened V by 6 bases and J by 6 bases, and 15 bases separated the two germline ends. Germline V CDR1 and CDR2: LGHDT, YNNKEL (reference sequence). There are 14 residues in the CDR3. CDR3 loop: CASRERARPNEQFF. The CDR3 region has the DNA TGTGCCAGCAGAGAGCGGGCCCGTCCCAATGAGCAGTTCTTC.

V and J are TRBV27 and TRBJ2-7; 11 nucleotides line up with TRBD1. The V gene's germline CDR1 is MNHEY and CDR2 SMNVEV (reference sequence). V shed 5 bases, J shed 0 bases, and the junction held 6 bases outside the gene matches. CDR3 size: 16 residues. CDR3 bases: TGTGCCAGCAGTCCGCTAGGGACAGGGGGCTCCTACGAGCAGTACTTC. Amino acids: CASSPLGTGGSYEQYF.

This clonotype showed up many times. J is TRBJ2-2 and V is TRBV29-1; D is perhaps TRBD1 or TRBD2 (5 bases each). Looked up from germline, CDR1 is SQVTM and CDR2 is ANQGSEA. The CDR3 sequence is 16 residues long. Trimming removed 1 base at V and 2 bases at J, with 14 bases between. The CDR3 sequence: CSVEGGRSSNTGELFF. The CDR3 nucleotides read TGCAGCGTTGAAGGGGGGAGAAGTTCTAACACCGGGGAGCTGTTTTTT.

This clonotype was detected only a few times. The chain joins TRBV15 to TRBJ1-1; the D is unclear. Per germline, CDR1 LNHNV and CDR2 YYDKDF (reference sequence). Trimming cost V 7 bases and J 3 bases, with 6 bases left between them. This CDR3 is built from 11 residues. CDR3 sequence reads: CATKAYTEAFF. For the CDR3, the DNA is TGTGCCACCAAGGCTTACACTGAAGCTTTCTTT.

This clonotype was seen more than once but under ten times. The genes are TRBV14 and TRBJ2-7; 8 positions agree with TRBD2. The CDR3 is 17 amino acids. Looked up from germline, CDR1 is SGHDN and CDR2 is FVKESK. The trim removed 1 base at V and 3 bases at J, leaving 11 bases unmatched. The CDR3 DNA sequence: TGTGCCAGCAGCCAAGGCCCCCAGAGCGGGAGAGTCTACGAGCAGTACTTC. Protein product: CASSQGPQSGRVYEQYF.

The genes are TRBV11-2 and TRBJ1-4; D is perhaps TRBD1 (6 bases). This CDR3 spans 17 amino acids. Trimming stripped 2 bases from V and 3 bases from J, with 16 bases between. CDR1 and CDR2 from the germline V gene are SGHAT and FQNNGV. CDR3 bases: TGTGCCAGCAGCTTAAGAGGCGCAGGGGCTGCTAATGAAAAACTGTTTTTT. Translation gives CASSLRGAGAANEKLFF. Complete variable domain (other parts from reference TRBV11-2 and TRBJ1-4): EAGVAQSPRYKIIEKRQSVAFWCNPISGHATLYWYQQILGQGPKLLIQFQNNGVVDDSQLPKDRFSAERLKGVDSTLKIQPAKLEDSAVYLCASSLRGAGAANEKLFFGSGTQLSVL.

DNA of the CDR3: TGTGCCAGCAGCTTAGTGCATACAACCCGCTCCTACGAGCAGTACTTC. The encoded protein is CASSLVHTTRSYEQYF. This chain joins TRBV7-2 and TRBJ2-7; unclear D gene. The germline V and J ends were trimmed by 1 base and 0 bases, with 13 bases remaining between them. Germline loops: CDR1 SGHTA, CDR2 FQGNSA. This CDR3 region has 16 residues. The complete variable domain, with remaining parts taken from reference TRBV7-2 and TRBJ2-7, reads GAGVSQSPSNKVTEKGKDVELRCDPISGHTALYWYRQSLGQGLEFLIYFQGNSAPDKSGLPSDRFSAERTGGSVSTLTIQRTQQEDSAVYLCASSLVHTTRSYEQYFGPGTRLTVT.

This clonotype turned up a few times. This rearrangement joins TRBV5-1 to TRBJ1-1; TRBD1 is a possible D gene (6 bases). The CDR3 has 14 residues. V was shortened by 1 base and J by 8 bases, with 15 bases between the two germline ends. Germline lookup yields CDR1 SGHRS and CDR2 YFSETQ. The CDR3 DNA reads TGCGCCAGCAGCTTGAGGGGGGCCTCGAGCGAAGCTTTCTTT. This codes for CASSLRGASSEAFF.

This clonotype was seen a few times. The chain is built from TRBV9 and TRBJ2-1, with D unclear. There are 17 residues in the CDR3. From germline, CDR1 is SGDLS and CDR2 YYNGEE. The germline V and J ends were trimmed by 0 bases and 1 base, with 14 bases remaining between them. The CDR3 bases are TGTGCCAGCAGCGTAGGGGGTCCGGAACCATCCTACAATGAGCAGTTCTTC. This codes for CASSVGGPEPSYNEQFF. The variable domain in full, completed from reference TRBV9 and TRBJ2-1, reads DSGVTQTPKHLITATGQRVTLRCSPRSGDLSVYWYQQSLDQGLQFLIQYYNGEERAKGNILERFSAQQFPDLHSELNLSSLELGDSALYFCASSVGGPEPSYNEQFFGPGTRLTVL.

This chain links TRBV20-1 with TRBJ2-7; D not resolved. V was cut by 3 bases and J by 3 bases, with 3 bases left in between. This CDR3 is 10 amino acids long. CDR1 DFQATT and CDR2 SNEGSKA come from the germline V gene (reference sequence). The CDR3 DNA sequence: TGCAGTGCTAGGGTCTACGAGCAGTACTTC. Protein: CSARVYEQYF.

This clonotype was seen a few times. CDR3 amino acids: CASSSGDYYSNQPQHF. The CDR3 DNA reads as TGTGCCAGCAGCTCCGGGGACTATTATAGCAATCAGCCCCAGCATTTT. The chain carries TRBV27 and TRBJ1-5, with D perhaps matching TRBD1 (5 bases). This CDR3 region has 16 residues. CDR1 and CDR2 (germline): MNHEY, SMNVEV (reference sequence). The V gene lost 6 bases and the J gene lost 0 bases, with 15 bases spanning the gap.

This chain joins TRBV7-9 and TRBJ2-7, with D tentatively TRBD2 (6 bases). V was cut by 0 bases and J by 2 bases, with 17 bases left in between. Germline V lookup: CDR1 SEHNR, CDR2 FQNEAQ (reference sequence). The CDR3 has 17 residues. The CDR3 loop is CASSLARWTGDPYEQYF. CDR3 in DNA: TGTGCCAGCAGCTTAGCGCGCTGGACGGGAGACCCCTACGAGCAGTACTTC.

The gene calls are TRBV6-5 and TRBJ1-3, with no clear D. The CDR3 has 11 amino acids. Germline CDR1 reads MNHEY; CDR2 reads SVGAGI. The V end was cut by 3 bases, the J end by 6 bases, with 3 bases between. This CDR3 is CASSYQNTIYF. The CDR3 DNA follows: TGTGCCAGCAGTTATCAAAACACCATATATTTT.

CDR3 region: CSARDASGMNEQFF. The CDR3 DNA follows: TGCAGTGCTAGAGACGCTAGCGGGATGAATGAGCAGTTCTTC. The chain carries TRBV20-1 and TRBJ2-1; 9 bases match TRBD2. CDR3 length: 14 residues. After removal of 0 bases from V and 7 bases from J, the junction contained 4 bases not matched to a gene. The V gene's germline CDR1 is DFQATT and CDR2 SNEGSKA (reference sequence).